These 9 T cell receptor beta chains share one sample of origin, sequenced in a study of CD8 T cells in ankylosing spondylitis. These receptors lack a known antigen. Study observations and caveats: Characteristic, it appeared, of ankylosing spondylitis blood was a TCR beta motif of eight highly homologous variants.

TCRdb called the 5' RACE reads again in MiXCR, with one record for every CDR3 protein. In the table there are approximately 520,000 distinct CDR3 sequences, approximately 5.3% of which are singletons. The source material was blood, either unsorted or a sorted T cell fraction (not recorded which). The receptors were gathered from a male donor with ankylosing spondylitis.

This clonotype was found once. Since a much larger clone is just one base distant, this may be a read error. The CDR3 DNA sequence: TGCGCCAGCTCTGTCCTGGATCACAATGAGCAGTTCTTC. This encodes CASSVLDHNEQFF. The chain recombines TRBV5-1 with TRBJ2-1, with no clear D. Deletions cut 7 bases from V and 5 bases from J, with 13 bases between. The CDR3 has 13 residues. CDR1 SGHRS and CDR2 YFSETQ come from the germline V gene.

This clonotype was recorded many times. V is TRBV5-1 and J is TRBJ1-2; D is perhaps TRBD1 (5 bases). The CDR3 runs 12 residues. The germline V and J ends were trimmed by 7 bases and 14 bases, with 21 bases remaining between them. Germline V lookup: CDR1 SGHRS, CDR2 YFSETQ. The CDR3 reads CASEGSGMEKTF. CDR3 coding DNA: TGCGCCAGCGAGGGGTCAGGGATGGAGAAAACCTTC.

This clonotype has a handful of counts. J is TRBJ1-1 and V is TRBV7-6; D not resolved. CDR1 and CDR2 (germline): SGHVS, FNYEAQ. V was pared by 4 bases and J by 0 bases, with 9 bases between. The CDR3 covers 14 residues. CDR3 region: CASSSPELNTEAFF. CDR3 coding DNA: TGTGCCAGCAGCTCCCCGGAGTTGAACACTGAAGCTTTCTTT.

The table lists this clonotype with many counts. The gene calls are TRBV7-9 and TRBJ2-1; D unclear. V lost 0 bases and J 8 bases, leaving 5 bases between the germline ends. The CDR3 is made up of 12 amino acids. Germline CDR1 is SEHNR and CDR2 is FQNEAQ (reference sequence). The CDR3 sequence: CASSLAIDEQFF. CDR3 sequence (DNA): TGTGCCAGCAGCTTAGCGATCGATGAGCAGTTCTTC.

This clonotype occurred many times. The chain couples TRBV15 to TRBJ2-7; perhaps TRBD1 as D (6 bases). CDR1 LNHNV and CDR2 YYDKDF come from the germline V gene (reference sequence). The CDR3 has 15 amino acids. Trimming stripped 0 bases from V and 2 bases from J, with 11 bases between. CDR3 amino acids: CATSRDNTGPYEQYF. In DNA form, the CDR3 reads TGTGCCACCAGCAGAGATAATACAGGGCCCTACGAGCAGTACTTC.

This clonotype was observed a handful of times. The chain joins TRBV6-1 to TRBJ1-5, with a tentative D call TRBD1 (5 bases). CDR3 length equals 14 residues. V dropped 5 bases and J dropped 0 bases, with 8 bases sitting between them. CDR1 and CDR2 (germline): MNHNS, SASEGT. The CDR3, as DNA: TGTGCCAGCAGTCTGACAGCTAGCAATCAGCCCCAGCATTTT. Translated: CASSLTASNQPQHF.

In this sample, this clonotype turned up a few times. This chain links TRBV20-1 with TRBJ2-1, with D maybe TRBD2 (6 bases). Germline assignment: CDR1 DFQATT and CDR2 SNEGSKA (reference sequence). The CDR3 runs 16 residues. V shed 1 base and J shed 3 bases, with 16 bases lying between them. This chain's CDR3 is CSARVVAARNYNEQFF. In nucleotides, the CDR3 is TGCAGTGCTAGAGTAGTAGCGGCGCGGAACTACAATGAGCAGTTCTTC.

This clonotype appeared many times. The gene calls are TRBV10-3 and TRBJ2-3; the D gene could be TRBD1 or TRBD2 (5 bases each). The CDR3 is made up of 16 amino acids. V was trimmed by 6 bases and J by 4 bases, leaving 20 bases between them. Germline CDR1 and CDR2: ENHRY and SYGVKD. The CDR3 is CAIRGPDTAFPDTQYF. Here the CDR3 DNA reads TGTGCCATCAGGGGACCCGACACAGCATTCCCAGATACGCAGTATTTT.

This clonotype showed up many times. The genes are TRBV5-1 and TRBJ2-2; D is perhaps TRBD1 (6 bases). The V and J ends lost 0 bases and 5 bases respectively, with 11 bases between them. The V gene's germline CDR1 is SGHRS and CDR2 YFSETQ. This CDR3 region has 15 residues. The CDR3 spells CASSLAPTGTGELFF. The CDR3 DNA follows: TGCGCCAGCAGCTTGGCCCCTACAGGGACCGGGGAGCTGTTTTTT.